Reported below is one T cell receptor beta chain. Antigen specificity is unknown. This sample is drawn from a study of beta chain features in type 1 diabetes. Whole-study findings and limits: The study found fewer insertions and more deletions at VDJ junctions in type 1 diabetes patients.

Germline V gene data show CDR1 as SNHLY and CDR2 as FYNNEI. The length of the CDR3 is 15 residues. The V and J ends lost 6 bases and 1 base, in that order; junction bases with no gene match: 7. Sequenced material consisted of expressed TCRB transcripts (all of the isolated RNA was reverse transcribed). The repertoire was sequenced with immunoSEQ multiplex PCR; TCRdb's copy has only in-frame clones and lacks some. Of hundreds of thousands of clones listed, around 16% were seen once; the top ten hold under 0.095%. This sequence joins TRBV2 and TRBJ1-1; TRBD1 agrees at 8 bases. Sequenced material: naive CD4+ T cells from blood. The clonotype originates from a man younger than 30 in good health. The CDR3 DNA sequence: TGTGCCAGCAGCCTCGGACAGGGCGGGAACACTGAAGCTTTCTTT. It codes for CASSLGQGGNTEAFF.